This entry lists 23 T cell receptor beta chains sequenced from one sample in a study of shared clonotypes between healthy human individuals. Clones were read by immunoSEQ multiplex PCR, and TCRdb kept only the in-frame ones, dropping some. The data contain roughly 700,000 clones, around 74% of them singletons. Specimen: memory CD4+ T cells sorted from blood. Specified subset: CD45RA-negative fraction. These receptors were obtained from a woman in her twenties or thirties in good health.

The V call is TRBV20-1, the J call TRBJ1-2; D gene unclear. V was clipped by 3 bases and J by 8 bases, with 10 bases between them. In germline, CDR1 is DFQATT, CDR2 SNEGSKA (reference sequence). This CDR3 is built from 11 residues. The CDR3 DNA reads TGCAGTGCTAGTGAGCTGGTCGGCTACACCTTC. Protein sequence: CSASELVGYTF.

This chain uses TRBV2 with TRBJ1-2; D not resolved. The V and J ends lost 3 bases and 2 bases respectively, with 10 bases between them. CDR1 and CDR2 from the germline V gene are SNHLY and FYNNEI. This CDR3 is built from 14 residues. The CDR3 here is CASSDRMENYGYTF. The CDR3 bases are TGTGCCAGCAGTGACAGGATGGAAAACTATGGCTACACCTTC.

CDR3 nucleotides: TGCGCCAGCAGCGTCGGGACAGGGGGGAACATTCAGTACTTC. Protein product: CASSVGTGGNIQYF. The rearrangement links TRBV5-1 to TRBJ2-4, with 11 positions matching TRBD1. Germline V CDR1 and CDR2: SGHRS, YFSETQ. V shed 4 bases and J 7 bases; nucleotides not matched to a gene: 4. The CDR3 spans 14 residues.

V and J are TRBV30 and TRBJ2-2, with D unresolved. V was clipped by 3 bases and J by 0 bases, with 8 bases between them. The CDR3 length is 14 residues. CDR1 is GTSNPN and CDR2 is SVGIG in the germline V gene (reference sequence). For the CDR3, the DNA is TGTGCCTGGAGAGGCCTAGCGAACACCGGGGAGCTGTTTTTT. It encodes CAWRGLANTGELFF.

In DNA, the CDR3 is TGTGCCAGCAGTTACGGAGCGGGAGGCGGCGAGCAGTACTTC. Amino acids: CASSYGAGGGEQYF. The chain uses TRBV6-5 and TRBJ2-7; 9 nucleotides match TRBD2. V shed 2 bases, J shed 6 bases, and the junction held 5 bases outside the gene matches. Germline CDR1 and CDR2: MNHEY and SVGAGI. The CDR3 spans 14 residues.

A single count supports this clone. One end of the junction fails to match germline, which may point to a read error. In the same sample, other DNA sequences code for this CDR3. This CDR3 reads CASSPYSGNTEAFF. The CDR3 DNA sequence: TGTGCCAGCTCACCTTATTCAGGGAACACTGAAGCTTTTTTT. The chain uses TRBV18 and TRBJ1-1, with D perhaps matching TRBD1 (5 bases). This CDR3 has 14 residues. Germline V lookup: CDR1 KGHSH, CDR2 LQKENI.

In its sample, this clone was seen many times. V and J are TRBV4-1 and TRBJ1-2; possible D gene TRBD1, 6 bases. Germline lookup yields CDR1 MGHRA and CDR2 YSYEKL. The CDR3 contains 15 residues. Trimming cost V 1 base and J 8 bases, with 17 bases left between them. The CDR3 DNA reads TGCGCCAGCAGCCAAGGGACCGGGGGGGCTAGCGGCTACACCTTC. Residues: CASSQGTGGASGYTF.

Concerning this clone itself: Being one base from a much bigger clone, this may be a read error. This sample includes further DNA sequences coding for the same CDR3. Written as DNA, the CDR3 is TGTGCCAGCAGCTTCGGGTACAATGAGCAGTTCTTC. Protein sequence: CASSFGYNEQFF. V gene TRBV11-2 combines with J gene TRBJ2-1, with unresolved D. This CDR3 region has 12 residues. Trimming stripped 3 bases from V and 4 bases from J, with 4 bases between. CDR1 is SGHAT, CDR2 FQNNGV, per germline.

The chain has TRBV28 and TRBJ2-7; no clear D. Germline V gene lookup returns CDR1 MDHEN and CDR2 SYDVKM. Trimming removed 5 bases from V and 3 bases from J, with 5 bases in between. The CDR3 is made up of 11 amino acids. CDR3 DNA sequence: TGTGCCAGCAGTCATATCTACGAGCAGTACTTC. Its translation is CASSHIYEQYF.

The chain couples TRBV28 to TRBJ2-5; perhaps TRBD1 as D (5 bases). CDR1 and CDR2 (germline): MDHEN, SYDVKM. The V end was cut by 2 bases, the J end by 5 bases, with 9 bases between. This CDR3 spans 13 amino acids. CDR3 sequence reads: CASSLRTPETQYF. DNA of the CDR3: TGTGCCAGCAGTTTAAGGACACCTGAGACCCAGTACTTC.

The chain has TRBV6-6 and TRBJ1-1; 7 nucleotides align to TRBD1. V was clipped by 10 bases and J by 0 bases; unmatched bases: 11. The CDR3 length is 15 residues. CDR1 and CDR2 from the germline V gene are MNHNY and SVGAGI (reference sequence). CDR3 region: CATCLGQWMNTEAFF. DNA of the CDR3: TGTGCCACATGTCTGGGACAGTGGATGAACACTGAAGCTTTCTTT.

The CDR3, as DNA: TGTGCCAGCAGTGACGCCGGACAGCCCCAGCATTTT. Translation: CASSDAGQPQHF. This sequence joins TRBV25-1 and TRBJ1-5, with no clear D. With 3 bases removed from V and 7 bases from J, the gap between germline ends came to 7 bases. The germline V gene encodes CDR1 MGHDK and CDR2 SYGVNS. CDR3 length: 12 amino acids.

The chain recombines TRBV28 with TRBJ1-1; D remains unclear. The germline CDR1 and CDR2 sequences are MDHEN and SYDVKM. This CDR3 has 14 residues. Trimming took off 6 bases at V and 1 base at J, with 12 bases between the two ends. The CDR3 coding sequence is TGTGCCAGCAGATTCTCAGTGGGGAACACTGAAGCTTTCTTT. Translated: CASRFSVGNTEAFF.

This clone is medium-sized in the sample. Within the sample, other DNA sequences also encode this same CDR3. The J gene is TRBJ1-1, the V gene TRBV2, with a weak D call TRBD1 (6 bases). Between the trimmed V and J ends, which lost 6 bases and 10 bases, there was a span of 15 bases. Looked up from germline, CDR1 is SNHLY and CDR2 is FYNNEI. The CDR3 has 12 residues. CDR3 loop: CASSRGQPRAFF. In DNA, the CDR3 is TGTGCCAGCAGCCGAGGACAGCCGAGAGCTTTCTTT.

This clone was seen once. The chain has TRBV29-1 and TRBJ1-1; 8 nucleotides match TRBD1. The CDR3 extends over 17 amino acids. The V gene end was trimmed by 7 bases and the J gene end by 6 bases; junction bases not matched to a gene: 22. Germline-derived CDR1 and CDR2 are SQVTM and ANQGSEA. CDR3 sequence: CSAGGPGQVDPSAEAFF. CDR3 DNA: TGCAGCGCTGGGGGGCCGGGACAGGTAGATCCGAGCGCTGAAGCTTTCTTT.

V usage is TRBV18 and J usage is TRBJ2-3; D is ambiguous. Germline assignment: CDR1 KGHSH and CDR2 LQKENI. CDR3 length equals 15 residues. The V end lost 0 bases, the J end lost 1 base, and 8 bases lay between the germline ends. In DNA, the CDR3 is TGTGCCAGCTCACCACCGTCGGCGGGCACAGATACGCAGTATTTT. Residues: CASSPPSAGTDTQYF.

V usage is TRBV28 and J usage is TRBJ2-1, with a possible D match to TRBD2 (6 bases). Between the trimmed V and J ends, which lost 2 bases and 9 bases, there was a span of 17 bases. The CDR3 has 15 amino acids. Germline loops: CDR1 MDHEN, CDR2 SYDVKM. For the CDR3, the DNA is TGTGCCAGCAGTTTAACGGCCCGGCTAGCGCTTGAGCAGTTCTTC. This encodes CASSLTARLALEQFF.

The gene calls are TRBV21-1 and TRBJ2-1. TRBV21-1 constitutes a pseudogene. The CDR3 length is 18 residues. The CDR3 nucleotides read TGTGCCAGCAGCGCCCTCCAAACCCGGCCGAAATGCTACAATGAGCAGTTCTTC. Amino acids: CASSALQTRPKCYNEQFF.

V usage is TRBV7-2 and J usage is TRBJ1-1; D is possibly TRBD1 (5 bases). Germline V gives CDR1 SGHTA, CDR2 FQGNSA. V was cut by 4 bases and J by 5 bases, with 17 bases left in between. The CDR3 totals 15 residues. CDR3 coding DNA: TGTGCCAGCAGCTCATCGATCGGGGGGGATACTGAAGCTTTCTTT. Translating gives CASSSSIGGDTEAFF.

CDR3 coding DNA: TGTGCCAGCAGTGAAAGGTGGGCCAGGGGGGCCTACGAGCAGTACTTC. Translated: CASSERWARGAYEQYF. V and J are TRBV2 and TRBJ2-7; the D gene is possibly TRBD1 (7 bases). Germline loops: CDR1 SNHLY, CDR2 FYNNEI. The length of the CDR3 is 16 residues. V gave up 2 bases and J gave up 2 bases, with 16 bases separating them.

In nucleotides, the CDR3 is TGTGCCAGTAGTAGTACAGGGAGCTCCTACAATGAGCAGTTCTTC. Its protein product is CASSSTGSSYNEQFF. The gene calls are TRBV19 and TRBJ2-1, with D tentatively TRBD1 (6 bases). The V end was cut by 4 bases, the J end by 0 bases, with 10 bases between. In germline, CDR1 is LNHDA, CDR2 SQIVND (reference sequence). The CDR3 loop spans 15 amino acids.

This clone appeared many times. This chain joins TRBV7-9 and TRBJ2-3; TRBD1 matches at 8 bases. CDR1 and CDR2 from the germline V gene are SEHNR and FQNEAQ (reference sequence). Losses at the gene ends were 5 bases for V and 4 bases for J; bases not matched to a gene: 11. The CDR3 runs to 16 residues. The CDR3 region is CASSPRMTGAADTQYF. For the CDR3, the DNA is TGTGCCAGCAGCCCAAGGATGACAGGGGCTGCAGATACGCAGTATTTT.

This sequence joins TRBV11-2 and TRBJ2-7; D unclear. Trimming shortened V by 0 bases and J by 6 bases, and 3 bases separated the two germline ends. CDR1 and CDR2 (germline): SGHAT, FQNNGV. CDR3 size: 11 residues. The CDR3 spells CASSLDVEQYF. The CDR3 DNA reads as TGTGCCAGCAGCTTAGATGTCGAGCAGTACTTC.